This T cell receptor beta chain is drawn from a study of response to subunit inactivated influenza vaccine. Using its own MiXCR run on the RT-PCR reads, TCRdb lists one record per CDR3 protein. Here the sample spans a few hundred thousand distinct CDR3 sequences, roughly 10% being singletons. Germline lookup yields CDR1 SEHNR and CDR2 FQNEAQ (reference sequence). CDR3 length equals 14 residues. V lost 0 bases, J lost 4 bases, and 9 bases lay in between. In this sample, this clonotype turned up a few times. These records were also assigned to another study, of T cells expressing NK-cell markers. Per that study: 5'RACE template switching with UMIs produced the TCR beta cDNA.

The input for sequencing was PBMCs from blood, taken on the day of vaccination. The chain employs TRBV7-9 and TRBJ1-2; a possible D gene is TRBD1 (6 bases). The clonotype comes from a man in his fifties or sixties who received an inactivated influenza vaccine. The CDR3 sequence: CASSLAGGVYGYTF. Here the CDR3 DNA reads TGTGCCAGCAGCTTAGCTGGGGGCGTCTATGGCTACACCTTC.